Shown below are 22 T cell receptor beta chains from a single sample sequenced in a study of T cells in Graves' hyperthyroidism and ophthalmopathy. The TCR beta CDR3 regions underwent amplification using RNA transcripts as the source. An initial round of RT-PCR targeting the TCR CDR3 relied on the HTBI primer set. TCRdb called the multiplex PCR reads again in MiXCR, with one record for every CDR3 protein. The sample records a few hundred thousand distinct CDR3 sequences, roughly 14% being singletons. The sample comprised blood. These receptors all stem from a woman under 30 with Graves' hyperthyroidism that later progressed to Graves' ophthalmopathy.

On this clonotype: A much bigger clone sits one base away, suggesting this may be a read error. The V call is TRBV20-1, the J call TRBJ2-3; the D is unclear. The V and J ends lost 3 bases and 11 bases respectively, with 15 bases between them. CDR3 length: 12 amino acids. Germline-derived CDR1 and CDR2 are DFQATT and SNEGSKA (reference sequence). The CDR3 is CSASTSRGMQYF. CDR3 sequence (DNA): TGCAGTGCTAGCACGTCCCGTGGTATGCAGTATTTT.

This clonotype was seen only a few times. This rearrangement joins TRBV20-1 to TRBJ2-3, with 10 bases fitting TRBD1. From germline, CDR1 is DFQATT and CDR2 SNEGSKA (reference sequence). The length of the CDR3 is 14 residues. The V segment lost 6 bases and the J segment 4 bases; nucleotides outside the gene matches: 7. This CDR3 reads CSARQGAASDTQYF. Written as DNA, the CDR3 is TGCAGTGCCCGACAGGGGGCGGCGTCAGATACGCAGTATTTT.

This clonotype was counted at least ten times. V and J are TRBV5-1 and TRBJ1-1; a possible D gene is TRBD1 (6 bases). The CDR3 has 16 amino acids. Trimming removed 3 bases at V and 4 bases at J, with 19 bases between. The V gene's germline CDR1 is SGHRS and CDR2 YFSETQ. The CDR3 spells CASSSRGTGGATEAFF. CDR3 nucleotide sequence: TGCGCCAGCAGCTCGCGGGGGACGGGGGGGGCCACTGAAGCTTTCTTT.

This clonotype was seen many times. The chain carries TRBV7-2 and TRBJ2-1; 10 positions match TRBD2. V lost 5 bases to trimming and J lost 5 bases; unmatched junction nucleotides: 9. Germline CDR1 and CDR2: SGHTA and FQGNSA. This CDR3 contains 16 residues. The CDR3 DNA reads TGTGCCAGCAGCGAATTAGCGGGAGGTATAAACAATGAGCAGTTCTTC. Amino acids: CASSELAGGINNEQFF.

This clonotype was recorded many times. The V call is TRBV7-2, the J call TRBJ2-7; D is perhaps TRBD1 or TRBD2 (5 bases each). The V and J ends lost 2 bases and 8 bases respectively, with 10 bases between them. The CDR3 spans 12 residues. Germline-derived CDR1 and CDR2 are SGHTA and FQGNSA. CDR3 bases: TGTGCCAGCAGCTTACGGGGCACGCAGCAGTACTTC. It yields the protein CASSLRGTQQYF.

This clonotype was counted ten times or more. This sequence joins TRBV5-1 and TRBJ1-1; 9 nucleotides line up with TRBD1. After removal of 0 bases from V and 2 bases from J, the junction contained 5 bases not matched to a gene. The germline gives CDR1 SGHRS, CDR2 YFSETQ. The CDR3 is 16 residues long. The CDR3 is CASSLAQGQGNTEAFF. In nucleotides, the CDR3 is TGCGCCAGCAGCTTGGCCCAGGGACAGGGAAACACTGAAGCTTTCTTT.

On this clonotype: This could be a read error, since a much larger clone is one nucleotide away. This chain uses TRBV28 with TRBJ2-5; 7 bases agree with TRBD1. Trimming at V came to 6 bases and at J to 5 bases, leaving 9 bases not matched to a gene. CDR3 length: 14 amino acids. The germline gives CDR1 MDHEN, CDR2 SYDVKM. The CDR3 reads CASRETGSGETQYF. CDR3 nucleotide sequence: TGTGCCAGCAGAGAGACAGGGAGCGGCGAGACCCAGTACTTC.

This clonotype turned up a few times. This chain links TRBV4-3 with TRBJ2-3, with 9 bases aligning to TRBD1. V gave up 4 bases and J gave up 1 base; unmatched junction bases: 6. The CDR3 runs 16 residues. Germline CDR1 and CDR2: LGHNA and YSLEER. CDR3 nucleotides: TGCGCCAGCAGCCTCACGAGGACAGGGGGCACAGATACGCAGTATTTT. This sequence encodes CASSLTRTGGTDTQYF.

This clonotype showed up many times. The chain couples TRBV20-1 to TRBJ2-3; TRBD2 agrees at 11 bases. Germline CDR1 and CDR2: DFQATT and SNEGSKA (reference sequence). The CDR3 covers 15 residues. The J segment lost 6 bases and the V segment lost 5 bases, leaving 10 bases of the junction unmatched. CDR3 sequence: CSAGPTSGSGDTQYF. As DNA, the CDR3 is TGCAGTGCTGGCCCTACTAGCGGGAGTGGGGATACGCAGTATTTT.

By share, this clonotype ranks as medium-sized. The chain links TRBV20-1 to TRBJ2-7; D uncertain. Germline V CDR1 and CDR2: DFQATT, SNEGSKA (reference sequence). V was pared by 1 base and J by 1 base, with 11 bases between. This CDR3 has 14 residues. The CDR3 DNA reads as TGCAGTGCTAGAGTAGACCTGGGATCCTACGAGCAGTACTTC. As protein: CSARVDLGSYEQYF.

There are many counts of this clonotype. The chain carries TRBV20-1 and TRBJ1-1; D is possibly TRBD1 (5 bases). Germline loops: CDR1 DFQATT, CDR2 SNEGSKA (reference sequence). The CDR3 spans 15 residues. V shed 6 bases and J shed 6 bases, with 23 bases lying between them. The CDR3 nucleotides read TGCAGTGCCAAGATGGTCCGGGGCAGGGAAGCTGAAGCTTTCTTT. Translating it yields CSAKMVRGREAEAFF.

The CDR3 bases are TGTGCGCTCGGGACAGACTATGAAAAACTGTTTTTT. This encodes CALGTDYEKLFF. The chain uses TRBV30 and TRBJ1-4; 7 bases align to TRBD1. This CDR3 comprises 12 residues. CDR1 and CDR2 (germline): GTSNPN, SVGIG (reference sequence). The variable domain in full, completed from reference TRBV30 and TRBJ1-4, reads SQTIHQWPATLVQPVGSPLSLECTVEGTSNPNLYWYRQAAGRGLQLLFYSVGIGQISSEVPQNLSASRPQDRQFILSSKKLLLSDSGFYLCALGTDYEKLFFGSGTQLSVL.

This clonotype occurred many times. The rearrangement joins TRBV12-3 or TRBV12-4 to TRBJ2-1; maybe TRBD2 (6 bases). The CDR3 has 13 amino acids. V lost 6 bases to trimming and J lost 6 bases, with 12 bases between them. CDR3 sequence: CASSPGTVNEQFF. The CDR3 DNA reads TGTGCCAGCAGCCCTGGGACTGTCAATGAGCAGTTCTTC.

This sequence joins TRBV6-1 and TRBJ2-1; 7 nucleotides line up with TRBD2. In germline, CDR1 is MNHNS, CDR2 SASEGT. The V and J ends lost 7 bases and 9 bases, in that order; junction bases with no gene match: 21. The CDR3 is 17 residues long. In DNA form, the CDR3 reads TGTGCCAGCACCTCAAATCGGCTAGCGGTAAAAGACGGTGAGCAGTTCTTC. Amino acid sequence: CASTSNRLAVKDGEQFF.

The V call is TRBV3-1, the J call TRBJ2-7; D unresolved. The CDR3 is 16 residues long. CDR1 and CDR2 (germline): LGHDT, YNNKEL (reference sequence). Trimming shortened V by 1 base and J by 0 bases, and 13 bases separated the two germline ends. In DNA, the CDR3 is TGTGCCAGCAGCCAAGGTAGCCGGGCCCGCTCCTACGAGCAGTACTTC. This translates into CASSQGSRARSYEQYF.

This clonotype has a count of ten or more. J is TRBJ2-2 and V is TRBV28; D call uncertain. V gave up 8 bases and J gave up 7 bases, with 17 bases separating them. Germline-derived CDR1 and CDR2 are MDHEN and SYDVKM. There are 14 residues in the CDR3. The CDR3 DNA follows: TGTGCCAGCGAAGCCCCCTCCTGGGGCGGGGAGCTGTTTTTT. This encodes CASEAPSWGGELFF. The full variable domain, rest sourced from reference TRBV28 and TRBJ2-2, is DVKVTQSSRYLVKRTGEKVFLECVQDMDHENMFWYRQDPGLGLRLIYFSYDVKMKEKGDIPEGYSVSREKKERFSLILESASTNQTSMYLCASEAPSWGGELFFGEGSRLTVL.

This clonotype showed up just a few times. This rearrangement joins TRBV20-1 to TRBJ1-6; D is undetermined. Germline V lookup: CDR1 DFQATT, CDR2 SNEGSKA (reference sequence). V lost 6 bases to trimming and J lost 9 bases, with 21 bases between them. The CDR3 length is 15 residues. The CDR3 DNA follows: TGCAGTGCCATTATCCTAAGTCCGAGTGGTTCACCCCTCCACTTT. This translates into CSAIILSPSGSPLHF.

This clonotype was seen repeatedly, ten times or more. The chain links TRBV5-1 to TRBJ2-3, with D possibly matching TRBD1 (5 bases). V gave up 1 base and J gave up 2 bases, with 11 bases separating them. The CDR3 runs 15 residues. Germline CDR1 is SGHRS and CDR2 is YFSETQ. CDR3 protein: CASSLSGLITDTQYF. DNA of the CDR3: TGCGCCAGCAGCTTGTCAGGGCTGATCACAGATACGCAGTATTTT.

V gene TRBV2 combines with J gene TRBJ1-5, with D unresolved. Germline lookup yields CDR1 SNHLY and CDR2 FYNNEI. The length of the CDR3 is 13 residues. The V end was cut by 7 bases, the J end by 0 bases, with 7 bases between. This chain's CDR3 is CASKGYSNQPQHF. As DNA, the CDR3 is TGTGCCAGCAAAGGGTATAGCAATCAGCCCCAGCATTTT.

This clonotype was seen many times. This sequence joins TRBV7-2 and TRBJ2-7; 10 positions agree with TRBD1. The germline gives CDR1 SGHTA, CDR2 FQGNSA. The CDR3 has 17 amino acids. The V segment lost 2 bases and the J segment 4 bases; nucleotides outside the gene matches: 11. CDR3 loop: CASSLRRRDRGPYEQYF. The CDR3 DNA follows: TGTGCCAGCAGCTTAAGGCGCCGGGACAGGGGTCCGTACGAGCAGTACTTC.

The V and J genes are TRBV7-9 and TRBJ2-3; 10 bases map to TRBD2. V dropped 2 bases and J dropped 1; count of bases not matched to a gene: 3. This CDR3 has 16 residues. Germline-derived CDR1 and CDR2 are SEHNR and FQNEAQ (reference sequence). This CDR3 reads CASSLPGLAGTDTQYF. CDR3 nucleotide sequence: TGTGCCAGCAGCTTACCCGGACTAGCGGGCACAGATACGCAGTATTTT.

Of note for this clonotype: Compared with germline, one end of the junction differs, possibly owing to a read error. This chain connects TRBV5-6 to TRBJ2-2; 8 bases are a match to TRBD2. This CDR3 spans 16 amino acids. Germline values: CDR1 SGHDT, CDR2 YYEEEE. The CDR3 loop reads CASSLATSGNTGGLFF. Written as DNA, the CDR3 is TGTGCCAGCAGCTTGGCAACTAGCGGCAACACCGGGGGGCTGTTTTTT.